Each of the 20 T cell receptor beta chains below was sequenced from the same sample in a study of technical replicates of blood from a handful of donors. Profiled with immunoSEQ multiplex PCR; TCRdb holds only in-frame clones, not every one. The sample has tens of thousands of clones; around 92% are singletons. Sequenced input: PBMCs. Receptors were obtained from a human donor in good health. Some clones in this sample may be carry-over from other donors' samples.

The gene calls are TRBV27 and TRBJ2-5; 10 bases align to TRBD2. Germline assignment: CDR1 MNHEY and CDR2 SMNVEV (reference sequence). The V and J ends lost 5 bases and 5 bases, in that order; junction bases with no gene match: 11. The CDR3 loop spans 16 amino acids. CDR3 protein: CASSAMTSGRWETQYF. The CDR3 DNA follows: TGTGCCAGCAGTGCGATGACTAGCGGGCGGTGGGAGACCCAGTACTTC.

This chain uses TRBV30 with TRBJ2-3; D is ambiguous. The germline V gene has CDR1 GTSNPN and CDR2 SVGIG (reference sequence). V was pared by 1 base and J by 3 bases, with 8 bases between. The CDR3 has 13 amino acids. The CDR3 reads CAWSEPPTDTQYF. In DNA, the CDR3 is TGTGCCTGGAGTGAGCCACCGACAGATACGCAGTATTTT.

The chain links TRBV7-9 to TRBJ1-1; the match to TRBD1 covers 8 bases. The germline V gene encodes CDR1 SEHNR and CDR2 FQNEAQ (reference sequence). This CDR3 spans 14 amino acids. J gave up 5 bases and V 5 bases, and 7 bases lay outside the gene matches. The CDR3 sequence: CASSQDRVVTEAFF. The CDR3, as DNA: TGTGCCAGCAGCCAGGACAGGGTGGTGACTGAAGCTTTCTTT.

The chain has TRBV5-1 and TRBJ2-7, with D perhaps matching TRBD1 (6 bases). Germline CDR1 and CDR2: SGHRS and YFSETQ. V gave up 3 bases and J gave up 2 bases, with 18 bases separating them. The CDR3 loop spans 16 amino acids. The CDR3 region is CASSSNRDKRPYEQYF. The CDR3 DNA sequence: TGCGCCAGCAGCTCAAACCGGGACAAAAGACCCTACGAGCAGTACTTC.

This chain joins TRBV7-2 and TRBJ2-7, with D maybe TRBD2 (5 bases). Trimming pared 5 bases from V and 0 bases from J, leaving 11 bases between. Germline CDR1 is SGHTA and CDR2 is FQGNSA. The CDR3 loop spans 14 amino acids. The CDR3 loop is CASSALGSSYEQYF. The DNA for the CDR3 is TGTGCCAGCAGCGCACTGGGGAGCTCCTACGAGCAGTACTTC.

The rearrangement uses TRBV7-9 and TRBJ2-1; the match to TRBD2 covers 14 bases. The CDR3 is 18 residues long. Germline trimming cut 5 bases from V and 1 base from J; bases unmatched to any gene: 7. Germline V gene data show CDR1 as SEHNR and CDR2 as FQNEAQ (reference sequence). The CDR3 region has the DNA TGTGCCAGCAGCCCACGGACTAGCGGGAGGTCGTCCTACAATGAGCAGTTCTTC. This encodes CASSPRTSGRSSYNEQFF.

The V call is TRBV6-1, the J call TRBJ2-7; D unclear. CDR3 length equals 13 residues. Trimming removed 2 bases at V and 3 bases at J, with 8 bases between. In germline, CDR1 is MNHNS, CDR2 SASEGT. The CDR3 sequence: CASSESPGYEQYF. In DNA, the CDR3 is TGTGCCAGCAGTGAATCCCCAGGCTACGAGCAGTACTTC.

The J gene is TRBJ2-3, the V gene TRBV19; TRBD2 matches at 9 bases. The CDR3 is 13 residues long. Germline V gives CDR1 LNHDA, CDR2 SQIVND (reference sequence). V lost 7 bases to trimming and J lost 5 bases; unmatched junction nucleotides: 4. CDR3 protein: CASMKRGEDTQYF. DNA for the CDR3: TGTGCCAGTATGAAGCGGGGGGAAGATACGCAGTATTTT.

The genes are TRBV7-2 and TRBJ2-1, with a possible D match to TRBD2 (6 bases). This CDR3 region has 14 residues. Trimming removed 6 bases at V and 7 bases at J, with 16 bases between. Germline loops: CDR1 SGHTA, CDR2 FQGNSA. CDR3 nucleotides: TGTGCCAGCAGTATGGGGGGTAGCTTAAATGAGCAGTTCTTC. It codes for CASSMGGSLNEQFF.

The rearrangement uses TRBV29-1 and TRBJ2-5; the D gene is possibly TRBD2 (6 bases). Trimming pared 0 bases from V and 7 bases from J, leaving 18 bases between. Germline V CDR1 and CDR2: SQVTM, ANQGSEA. The CDR3 contains 15 residues. The CDR3, as DNA: TGCAGCGTTGAAGAGGCCACTGTTCTGGGGGGGACCCAGTACTTC. Its translation is CSVEEATVLGGTQYF.

The CDR3 loop reads CASRPGQPIGEQYF. CDR3 coding DNA: TGTGCCAGCAGGCCGGGACAGCCTATAGGGGAGCAGTACTTC. This chain uses TRBV2 with TRBJ2-7; 7 positions agree with TRBD1. J lost 7 bases, V lost 6 bases, and 12 bases had no gene match. The CDR3 sequence is 14 residues long. Germline assignment: CDR1 SNHLY and CDR2 FYNNEI.

The chain has TRBV27 and TRBJ1-2; D call uncertain. The germline gives CDR1 MNHEY, CDR2 SMNVEV (reference sequence). V was trimmed by 4 bases and J by 4 bases, leaving 10 bases between them. This CDR3 has 13 amino acids. Here the CDR3 reads CASSSTELYGYTF. The CDR3 nucleotides read TGTGCCAGCAGTTCCACTGAGCTCTATGGCTACACCTTC.

The rearrangement joins TRBV2 to TRBJ2-7; D possibly corresponds to TRBD2 (6 bases). CDR1 is SNHLY and CDR2 is FYNNEI in the germline V gene. The CDR3 contains 14 residues. V was shortened by 5 bases and J by 4 bases, with 15 bases between the two germline ends. This chain's CDR3 is CASSSGSPTYEQYF. In nucleotides, the CDR3 is TGTGCCAGCAGTAGCGGGTCCCCGACTTACGAGCAGTACTTC.

In DNA form, the CDR3 reads TGTGCCAGCAGTGAATATGGGGGAGGGCCTTTATACGAGCAGTACTTC. It yields the protein CASSEYGGGPLYEQYF. The chain has TRBV6-1 and TRBJ2-7; 7 nucleotides align to TRBD2. This CDR3 contains 16 residues. J lost 4 bases, V lost 2 bases, and 11 bases had no gene match. Germline V gene data show CDR1 as MNHNS and CDR2 as SASEGT.

This clone has only one observation. V gene TRBV19 combines with J gene TRBJ1-2, with 7 positions matching TRBD1. Trimming cost V 6 bases and J 4 bases; bases outside gene matches: 8. Germline V gene sequence: CDR1 LNHDA, CDR2 SQIVND (reference sequence). The CDR3 is made up of 14 amino acids. CDR3 in amino acids: CASSLDRVAYGYTF. The CDR3, as DNA: TGTGCCAGTAGCCTCGACAGGGTGGCCTATGGCTACACCTTC.

V usage is TRBV5-1 and J usage is TRBJ1-5; 11 nucleotides match TRBD1. Germline lookup yields CDR1 SGHRS and CDR2 YFSETQ. The CDR3 runs to 15 residues. V lost 4 bases and J lost 5; bases outside the gene matches: 5. The CDR3 loop reads CASSPGTGGDQPQHF. The CDR3, as DNA: TGCGCCAGCAGCCCCGGGACAGGGGGGGATCAGCCCCAGCATTTT.

This chain joins TRBV14 and TRBJ1-3, with D maybe TRBD1 (6 bases). The V and J ends lost 0 bases and 14 bases respectively, with 20 bases between them. Germline assignment: CDR1 SGHDN and CDR2 FVKESK. The CDR3 consists of 15 residues. This CDR3 reads CASSQETRGRLIVYF. The CDR3, as DNA: TGTGCCAGCAGCCAAGAAACCAGGGGCCGGCTAATCGTATATTTT.

The chain is built from TRBV4-1 and TRBJ2-1, with TRBD2 identical over 10 bases. Germline trimming cut 5 bases from V and 5 bases from J; bases unmatched to any gene: 6. Germline loops: CDR1 MGHRA, CDR2 YSYEKL. The length of the CDR3 is 15 residues. CDR3 sequence reads: CASSSLAGADNEQFF. DNA of the CDR3: TGCGCCAGCAGCTCTCTAGCGGGAGCTGACAATGAGCAGTTCTTC.

This chain connects TRBV7-3 to TRBJ2-2; the match to TRBD2 covers 8 bases. This CDR3 contains 13 residues. Germline V lookup: CDR1 SGHTA, CDR2 FQGTGA. V lost 4 bases, J lost 8 bases, and 3 bases stayed unmatched. The CDR3 sequence is CASSWRGDGELFF. CDR3 bases: TGTGCCAGCAGCTGGCGGGGGGATGGGGAGCTGTTTTTT.

The J gene is TRBJ1-1, the V gene TRBV30; D gene uncertain. CDR1 is GTSNPN, CDR2 SVGIG, per germline (reference sequence). V lost 0 bases, J lost 4 bases, and 9 bases lay in between. The CDR3 sequence is 13 residues long. The CDR3 coding sequence is TGTGCCTGGAGTGTACTTGGTAGCACTGAAGCTTTCTTT. Amino acid sequence: CAWSVLGSTEAFF.